Below, 11 T cell receptor beta chains from the same sample are listed, as sequenced in a study of radiotherapy plus CTLA-4 blockade in lung cancer. Data came from immunoSEQ multiplex PCR; TCRdb stores just in-frame clones and leaves some out. The sample comprises roughly 54,000 clones, roughly 84% of which are singletons, and under 3.5% rests with the top ten. The material sequenced was peripheral blood, taken from a patient treated with radiotherapy plus ipilimumab. The receptor source for this set is a human donor with non-small cell lung cancer who had a partial response to radiotherapy plus ipilimumab.

The chain combines TRBV6-5 with TRBJ2-7; D is unresolved. Germline V gene sequence: CDR1 MNHEY, CDR2 SVGAGI. Trimming took 0 bases from V and 6 from J, leaving 6 bases between them. This CDR3 is built from 12 residues. The CDR3 loop reads CASSYSSGEQYF. In DNA, the CDR3 is TGTGCCAGCAGTTACTCATCGGGCGAGCAGTACTTC.

This chain uses TRBV7-6 with TRBJ1-2; the D is unclear. This CDR3 is built from 13 residues. Germline assignment: CDR1 SGHVS and CDR2 FNYEAQ. The V gene lost 1 base and the J gene lost 6 bases, with 9 bases spanning the gap. The CDR3 here is CASSLVPVDGYTF. The CDR3 bases are TGTGCCAGCAGCTTAGTTCCGGTGGATGGCTACACCTTC. The complete variable domain, with remaining parts taken from reference TRBV7-6 and TRBJ1-2, reads GAGVSQSPRYKVTKRGQDVALRCDPISGHVSLYWYRQALGQGPEFLTYFNYEAQQDKSGLPNDRFSAERPEGSISTLTIQRTEQRDSAMYRCASSLVPVDGYTFGSGTRLTVV.

The chain is built from TRBV19 and TRBJ1-4, with TRBD1 as a possible D gene (6 bases). The ends were cut back, 3 bases at V and 2 bases at J, with 10 bases in the middle. CDR1 LNHDA and CDR2 SQIVND come from the germline V gene (reference sequence). This CDR3 spans 15 amino acids. CDR3 coding DNA: TGTGCCAGTAGTATTCAGGGGACGACTAATGAAAAACTGTTTTTT. This codes for CASSIQGTTNEKLFF.

J is TRBJ2-7 and V is TRBV9, with a tentative D call TRBD1 (6 bases). The V gene's germline CDR1 is SGDLS and CDR2 YYNGEE. The CDR3 loop spans 14 amino acids. Trimming took 3 bases from V and 1 from J, leaving 11 bases between them. CDR3 sequence: CASSERDNSYEQYF. CDR3 in DNA: TGTGCCAGCAGCGAAAGGGACAATTCCTACGAGCAGTACTTC. Supplemented by reference TRBV9 and TRBJ2-7, the full variable domain reads DSGVTQTPKHLITATGQRVTLRCSPRSGDLSVYWYQQSLDQGLQFLIQYYNGEERAKGNILERFSAQQFPDLHSELNLSSLELGDSALYFCASSERDNSYEQYFGPGTRLTVT.

This clone has only a few counts. The rearrangement joins TRBV6-1 to TRBJ2-1; 7 positions agree with TRBD1. Germline V gene lookup returns CDR1 MNHNS and CDR2 SASEGT. Unmatched junction bases numbered 1, after V lost 4 bases and J lost 1 base. CDR3 length equals 14 residues. Here the CDR3 DNA reads TGTGCCAGCAGTGGCAGGGGGTCCTACAATGAGCAGTTCTTC. This translates into CASSGRGSYNEQFF.

V is TRBV7-6 and J is TRBJ1-5; D is undetermined. The CDR3 is 16 residues long. The germline V gene encodes CDR1 SGHVS and CDR2 FNYEAQ. The V end was cut by 1 base, the J end by 1 base, with 11 bases between. CDR3 coding DNA: TGTGCCAGCAGCTTAGGAGGATCCACAAGCAATCAGCCCCAGCATTTT. It specifies CASSLGGSTSNQPQHF. The complete variable domain, with remaining parts taken from reference TRBV7-6 and TRBJ1-5, reads GAGVSQSPRYKVTKRGQDVALRCDPISGHVSLYWYRQALGQGPEFLTYFNYEAQQDKSGLPNDRFSAERPEGSISTLTIQRTEQRDSAMYRCASSLGGSTSNQPQHFGDGTRLSIL.

As for this clone: Its ends do not fully match the called genes, so a read error is possible. The V and J genes are TRBV5-1 and TRBJ2-1; possible D gene TRBD2, 6 bases. The CDR3 covers 15 residues. Germline V gene lookup returns CDR1 SGHRS and CDR2 YFSETQ. The CDR3 region has the DNA TGCGCCAGCAGATTGGAGGGGATCCCCTACAATGAGCAGTTCTTC. This sequence encodes CASRLEGIPYNEQFF.

This clone was counted a few times. The CDR3 region is CASSFLGQGNSPLHF. Written as DNA, the CDR3 is TGTGCCAGCAGTTTTCTGGGACAGGGTAATTCACCCCTCCACTTT. V is TRBV27 and J is TRBJ1-6; 9 bases match TRBD1. This CDR3 is 15 amino acids long. Germline V gene sequence: CDR1 MNHEY, CDR2 SMNVEV (reference sequence). V lost 3 bases to trimming and J lost 6 bases; unmatched junction nucleotides: 3.

The V and J genes are TRBV5-1 and TRBJ2-5, with D unclear. This CDR3 has 13 residues. Germline V gives CDR1 SGHRS, CDR2 YFSETQ. The ends were cut back, 3 bases at V and 2 bases at J, with 8 bases in the middle. Here the CDR3 DNA reads TGCGCCAGCAGCTCGCTCGGTCAAGAGACCCAGTACTTC. Translation gives CASSSLGQETQYF.

V gene TRBV5-1 combines with J gene TRBJ2-1; D may be TRBD2 (6 bases). Germline V CDR1 and CDR2: SGHRS, YFSETQ. The CDR3 is 16 residues long. Trimming left V 0 bases short and J 0 bases short, with 10 bases between. CDR3 sequence (DNA): TGCGCCAGCAGCTTGGTAGCGGTCAGCTCCTACAATGAGCAGTTCTTC. Its protein is CASSLVAVSSYNEQFF.

The rearrangement uses TRBV15 and TRBJ2-7; D may be TRBD1 (6 bases). Germline values: CDR1 LNHNV, CDR2 YYDKDF (reference sequence). The ends were cut back, 3 bases at V and 7 bases at J, with 19 bases in the middle. The CDR3 has 15 residues. The CDR3 spells CATSRTTGRMGEQYF. The CDR3 coding sequence is TGTGCCACCAGCAGGACGACAGGCCGAATGGGGGAGCAGTACTTC.